One sample yielded the 11 T cell receptor beta chains listed below, sequenced in a study of blood T cell repertoires in COVID-19. Some clones are missing from TCRdb's copy, which holds only in-frame ones; the method was immunoSEQ multiplex PCR. The sample yields 70,000 or so clones, around 86% seen once. Specimen: peripheral blood. Receptor source: a man in his thirties or forties with acute or convalescent COVID-19.

The chain has TRBV5-3 and TRBJ2-5; D remains ambiguous. TRBV5-3 is identified as an open reading frame with a role that is uncertain. The V gene lost 4 bases and the J gene lost 5 bases, with 18 bases spanning the gap. The CDR3 length is 15 residues. CDR3 region: CARSRGPPPRETQYF. The CDR3 DNA sequence: TGTGCCAGAAGCCGTGGTCCCCCCCCGCGGGAGACCCAGTACTTC.

This clone has just one count. J is TRBJ2-3 and V is TRBV7-8; D ambiguous. V shed 5 bases and J shed 4 bases, with 13 bases lying between them. CDR1 SGHVS and CDR2 FQNEAQ come from the germline V gene. The CDR3 contains 14 residues. This chain's CDR3 is CASSPAQSADTQYF. For the CDR3, the DNA is TGTGCCAGCAGCCCCGCTCAGAGCGCAGATACGCAGTATTTT.

This sequence joins TRBV19 and TRBJ2-1; possible D gene TRBD2, 6 bases. V was shortened by 8 bases and J by 7 bases, with 15 bases between the two germline ends. Per the germline V gene, CDR1 is LNHDA and CDR2 is SQIVND (reference sequence). This CDR3 region has 13 residues. CDR3 bases: TGTGCCAGTGCAATGGTGCGGGGAAATGAGCAGTTCTTC. It codes for CASAMVRGNEQFF.

The V and J genes are TRBV2 and TRBJ1-5; 10 nucleotides line up with TRBD1. The CDR3 runs to 13 residues. Germline V CDR1 and CDR2: SNHLY, FYNNEI. V was clipped by 8 bases and J by 5 bases; unmatched bases: 3. As DNA, the CDR3 is TGTGCCAGCGCGGGACAGGGGTATCAGCCCCAGCATTTT. As protein: CASAGQGYQPQHF.

Written as DNA, the CDR3 is TGTGCCAGCAGTTCTCGACTAGCGGGAGGACCCAATGAGCAGTTCTTC. Translation: CASSSRLAGGPNEQFF. V and J are TRBV6-6 and TRBJ2-1; 13 positions match TRBD2. CDR3 length: 16 amino acids. The V gene's germline CDR1 is MNHNY and CDR2 SVGAGI (reference sequence). Trimming at V came to 4 bases and at J to 6 bases, leaving 6 bases not matched to a gene.

This clone has only one observation. J is TRBJ2-7 and V is TRBV12-3 or TRBV12-4; D call uncertain. Trimming left V 0 bases short and J 2 bases short, with 5 bases between. This CDR3 has 13 amino acids. In DNA, the CDR3 is TGTGCCAGCAGTTTAGCCGGTACCTACGAGCAGTACGTC. Residues: CASSLAGTYEQYV.

The sample holds one count of this clone. The chain's CDR3 is CASSVNIGRGGPLHF. The CDR3 DNA sequence: TGTGCCAGCAGTGTGAACATTGGGCGTGGAGGACCCCTCCACTTT. The chain recombines TRBV2 with TRBJ1-6; D not certain. V was shortened by 4 bases and J by 12 bases, with 19 bases between the two germline ends. The CDR3 has 15 residues. Germline CDR1 SNHLY, CDR2 FYNNEI.

The chain has TRBV24-1 and TRBJ2-2; D perhaps matches TRBD1 (5 bases). Germline V lookup: CDR1 KGHDR, CDR2 SFDVKD. The CDR3 consists of 16 residues. Trimming removed 2 bases at V and 4 bases at J, with 13 bases between. The CDR3 coding sequence is TGTGCCACCAGTGATTATCGCAGGGCTAGCACCGGGGAGCTGTTTTTT. Its protein product is CATSDYRRASTGELFF.

V is TRBV6-6 and J is TRBJ2-2, with TRBD1 matching over 7 bases. The CDR3 length is 15 residues. Germline lookup yields CDR1 MNHNY and CDR2 SVGAGI (reference sequence). V was pared by 2 bases and J by 3 bases, with 3 bases of the junction left unmatched. Here the CDR3 reads CASSYDRVDTGELFF. In nucleotides, the CDR3 is TGTGCCAGCAGTTACGACAGGGTGGACACCGGGGAGCTGTTTTTT.

The CDR3 loop is CASSPGGGPPGGYTF. The CDR3 DNA reads as TGTGCCAGCAGCCCTGGCGGGGGACCCCCAGGCGGCTACACCTTC. The chain has TRBV5-6 and TRBJ1-2, with D possibly matching TRBD1 (5 bases). Trimming shortened V by 4 bases and J by 8 bases, and 21 bases separated the two germline ends. The CDR3 loop spans 15 amino acids. The germline gives CDR1 SGHDT, CDR2 YYEEEE. Together with reference TRBV5-6 and TRBJ1-2, the CDR3 gives the full variable domain: DAGVTQSPTHLIKTRGQQVTLRCSPKSGHDTVSWYQQALGQGPQFIFQYYEEEERQRGNFPDRFSGHQFPNYSSELNVNALLLGDSALYLCASSPGGGPPGGYTFGSGTRLTVV.

The chain is built from TRBV10-3 and TRBJ1-2, with D perhaps matching TRBD1 (5 bases). The germline CDR1 and CDR2 sequences are ENHRY and SYGVKD. The CDR3 spans 13 residues. Between the trimmed V and J ends, which lost 7 bases and 9 bases, there was a span of 18 bases. As DNA, the CDR3 is TGTGCCATCACCCAAGGACGGGACTTCAGCTACACCTTC. Its protein product is CAITQGRDFSYTF.